Listed here are 2 T cell receptor beta chains from one sample, sequenced in a study of CD8 T cells in Susac syndrome. RNA in amounts of roughly 0.5 to 1 ug was reverse transcribed with random hexamers. From the immunoSEQ multiplex PCR reads, TCRdb called clonotypes with MiXCR, one entry per CDR3 protein. The sample lists approximately 190,000 distinct CDR3 sequences; around 95% were seen once. Source material: CD4+ T cells from PBMCs. The receptor set was obtained from a human donor with Susac syndrome.

The genes are TRBV6-2 or TRBV6-3 and TRBJ2-3, with 8 bases identical to TRBD2. The V gene end was trimmed by 2 bases and the J gene end by 4 bases; junction bases not matched to a gene: 2. Per germline, CDR1 MNHEY and CDR2 SVGEGT. This CDR3 region has 14 residues. This CDR3 reads CASSYAGGADTQYF. The CDR3 region has the DNA TGTGCCAGCAGTTACGCGGGGGGAGCAGATACGCAGTATTTT.

The chain combines TRBV30 with TRBJ2-7, with D hard to call. This CDR3 has 11 amino acids. V gave up 0 bases and J gave up 4 bases, with 4 bases separating them. In germline, CDR1 is GTSNPN, CDR2 SVGIG (reference sequence). CDR3 loop: CAWSVEYEQYF. In DNA, the CDR3 is TGTGCCTGGAGTGTAGAATACGAGCAGTACTTC. Drawing the rest from reference TRBV30 and TRBJ2-7, the complete variable domain is SQTIHQWPATLVQPVGSPLSLECTVEGTSNPNLYWYRQAAGRGLQLLFYSVGIGQISSEVPQNLSASRPQDRQFILSSKKLLLSDSGFYLCAWSVEYEQYFGPGTRLTVT.